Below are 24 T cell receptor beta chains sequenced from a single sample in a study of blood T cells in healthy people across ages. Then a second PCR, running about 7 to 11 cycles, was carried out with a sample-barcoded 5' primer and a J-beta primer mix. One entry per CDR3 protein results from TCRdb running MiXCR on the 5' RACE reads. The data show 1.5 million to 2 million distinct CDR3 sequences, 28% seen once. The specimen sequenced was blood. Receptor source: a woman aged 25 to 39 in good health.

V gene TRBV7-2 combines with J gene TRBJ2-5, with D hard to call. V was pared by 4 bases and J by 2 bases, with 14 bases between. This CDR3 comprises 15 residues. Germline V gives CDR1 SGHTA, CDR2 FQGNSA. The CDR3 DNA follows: TGTGCCAGCAGCTACTCCCCGCCAGTACAAGAGACCCAGTACTTC. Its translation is CASSYSPPVQETQYF.

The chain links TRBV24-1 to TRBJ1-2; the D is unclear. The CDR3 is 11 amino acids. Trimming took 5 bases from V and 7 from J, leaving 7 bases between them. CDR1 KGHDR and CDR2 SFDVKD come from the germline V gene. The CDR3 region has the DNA TGTGCCACCAGTGTCTCAGTTGGCTACACCTTC. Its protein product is CATSVSVGYTF.

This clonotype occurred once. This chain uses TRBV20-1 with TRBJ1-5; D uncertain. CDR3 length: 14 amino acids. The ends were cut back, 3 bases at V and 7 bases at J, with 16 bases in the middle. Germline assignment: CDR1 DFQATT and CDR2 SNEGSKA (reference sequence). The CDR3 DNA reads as TGCAGTGCTAGTCAGTCCCTAGGTGTCCAGCCCCAGCATTTT. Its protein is CSASQSLGVQPQHF.

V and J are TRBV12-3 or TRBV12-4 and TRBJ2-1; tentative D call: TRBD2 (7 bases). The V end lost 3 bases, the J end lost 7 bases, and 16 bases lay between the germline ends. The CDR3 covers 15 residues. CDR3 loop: CASSFLRGGRNEQFF. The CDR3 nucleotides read TGTGCCAGCAGTTTTTTGAGGGGGGGCAGGAATGAGCAGTTCTTC.

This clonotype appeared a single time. The CDR3 coding sequence is TGCGCCAGCAGCTTGGCCCCGGGACAGGGGGCCAGGGAGCAGTACTTC. Translation gives CASSLAPGQGAREQYF. This chain joins TRBV5-1 and TRBJ2-5; 12 bases match TRBD1. Germline lookup yields CDR1 SGHRS and CDR2 YFSETQ. V lost 0 bases and J lost 11; bases outside the gene matches: 11. The CDR3 has 16 amino acids.

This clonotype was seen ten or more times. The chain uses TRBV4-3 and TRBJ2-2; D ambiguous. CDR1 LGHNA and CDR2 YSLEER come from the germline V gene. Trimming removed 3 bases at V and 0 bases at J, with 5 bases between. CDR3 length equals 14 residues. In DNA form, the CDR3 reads TGCGCCAGCAGCCATGGGACGAACACCGGGGAGCTGTTTTTT. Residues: CASSHGTNTGELFF.

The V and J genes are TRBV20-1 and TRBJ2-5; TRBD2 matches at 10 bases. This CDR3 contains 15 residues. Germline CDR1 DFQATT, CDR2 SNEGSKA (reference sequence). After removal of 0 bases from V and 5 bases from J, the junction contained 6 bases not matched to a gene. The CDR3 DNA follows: TGCAGTGCTAGAGATCCTAGCGGGAGCGGTGAGACCCAGTACTTC. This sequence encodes CSARDPSGSGETQYF.

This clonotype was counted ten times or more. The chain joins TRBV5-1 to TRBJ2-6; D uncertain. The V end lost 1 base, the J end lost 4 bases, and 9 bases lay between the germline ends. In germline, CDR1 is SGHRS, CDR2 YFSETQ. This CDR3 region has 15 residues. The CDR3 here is CASSLPGNGANVLTF. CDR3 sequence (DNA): TGCGCCAGCAGCTTGCCCGGAAACGGGGCCAACGTCCTGACTTTC. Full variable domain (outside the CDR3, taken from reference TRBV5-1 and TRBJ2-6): KAGVTQTPRYLIKTRGQQVTLSCSPISGHRSVSWYQQTPGQGLQFLFEYFSETQRNKGNFPGRFSGRQFSNSRSEMNVSTLELGDSALYLCASSLPGNGANVLTFGAGSRLTVL.

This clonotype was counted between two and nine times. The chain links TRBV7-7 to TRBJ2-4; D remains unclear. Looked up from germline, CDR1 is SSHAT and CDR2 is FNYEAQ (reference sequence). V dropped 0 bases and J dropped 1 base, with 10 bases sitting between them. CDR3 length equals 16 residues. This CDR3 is CASSLAFWAAKNIQYF. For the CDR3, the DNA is TGTGCCAGCAGCTTAGCGTTTTGGGCGGCCAAAAACATTCAGTACTTC.

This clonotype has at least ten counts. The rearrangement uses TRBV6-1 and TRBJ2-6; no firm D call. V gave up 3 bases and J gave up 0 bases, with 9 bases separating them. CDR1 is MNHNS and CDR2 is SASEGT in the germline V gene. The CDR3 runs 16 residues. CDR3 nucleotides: TGTGCCAGCAGTGATCGTCGGAGCTCTGGGGCCAACGTCCTGACTTTC. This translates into CASSDRRSSGANVLTF.

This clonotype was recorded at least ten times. The CDR3 loop reads CSVEDLDTQYF. The CDR3 region has the DNA TGCAGCGTTGAAGATTTGGATACGCAGTATTTT. This rearrangement joins TRBV29-1 to TRBJ2-3; no definite D call. Trimming left V 0 bases short and J 6 bases short, with 4 bases between. The germline V gene encodes CDR1 SQVTM and CDR2 ANQGSEA. This CDR3 is built from 11 residues.

The CDR3 protein is CASSHAGSTGNQPQHF. In nucleotides, the CDR3 is TGCGCCAGCAGCCATGCCGGGAGTACGGGCAATCAGCCCCAGCATTTT. The chain carries TRBV4-1 and TRBJ1-5; D call uncertain. The CDR3 totals 16 residues. V lost 3 bases, J lost 2 bases, and 14 bases lay in between. Germline loops: CDR1 MGHRA, CDR2 YSYEKL.

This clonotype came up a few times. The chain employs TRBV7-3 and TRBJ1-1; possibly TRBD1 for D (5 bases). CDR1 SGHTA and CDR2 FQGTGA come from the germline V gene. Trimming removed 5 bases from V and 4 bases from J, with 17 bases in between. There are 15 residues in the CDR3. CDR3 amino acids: CASSGILRDVTEAFF. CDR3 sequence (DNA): TGTGCCAGCAGCGGAATTCTCAGGGACGTCACTGAAGCTTTCTTT.

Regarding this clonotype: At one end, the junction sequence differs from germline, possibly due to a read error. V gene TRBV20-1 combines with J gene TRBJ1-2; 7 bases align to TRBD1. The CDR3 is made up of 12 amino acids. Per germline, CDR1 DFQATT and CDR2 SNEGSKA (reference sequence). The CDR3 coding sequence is TGCAGTGCGGGACAGACTAACTATGGCAACACCTTC. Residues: CSAGQTNYGNTF.

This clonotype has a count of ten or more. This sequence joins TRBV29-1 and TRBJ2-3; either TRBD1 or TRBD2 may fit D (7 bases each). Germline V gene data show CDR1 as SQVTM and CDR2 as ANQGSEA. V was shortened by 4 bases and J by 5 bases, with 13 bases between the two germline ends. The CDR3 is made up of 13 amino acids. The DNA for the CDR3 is TGCAGCGTTGCGACCAGGGGGGGAGATACGCAGTATTTT. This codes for CSVATRGGDTQYF.

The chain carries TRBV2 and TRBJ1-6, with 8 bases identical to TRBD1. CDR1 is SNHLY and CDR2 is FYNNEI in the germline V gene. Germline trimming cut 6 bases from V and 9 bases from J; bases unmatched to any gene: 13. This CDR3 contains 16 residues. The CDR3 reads CASRSGGTGWGSPLHF. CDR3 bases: TGTGCCAGCAGATCGGGGGGGACAGGTTGGGGTTCACCCCTCCACTTT.

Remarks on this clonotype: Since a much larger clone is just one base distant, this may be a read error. The CDR3 coding sequence is TGCAGTTCCGGGACAGGGAAAGAGACCCAGTACTTC. Translation: CSSGTGKETQYF. The genes are TRBV20-1 and TRBJ2-5; 9 bases align to TRBD1. Germline CDR1 reads DFQATT; CDR2 reads SNEGSKA (reference sequence). V was clipped by 8 bases and J by 3 bases; unmatched bases: 4. This CDR3 has 12 amino acids.

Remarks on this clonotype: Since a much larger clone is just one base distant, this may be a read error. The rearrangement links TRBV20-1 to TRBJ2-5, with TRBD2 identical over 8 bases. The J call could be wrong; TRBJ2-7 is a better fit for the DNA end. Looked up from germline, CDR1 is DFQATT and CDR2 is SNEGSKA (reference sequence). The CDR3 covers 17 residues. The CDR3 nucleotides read TGCAGTGCTAGGGACGACAAGCGACCAGCGGGGGCCTACGAGCAGTACTTC. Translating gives CSARDDKRPAGAYEQYF.

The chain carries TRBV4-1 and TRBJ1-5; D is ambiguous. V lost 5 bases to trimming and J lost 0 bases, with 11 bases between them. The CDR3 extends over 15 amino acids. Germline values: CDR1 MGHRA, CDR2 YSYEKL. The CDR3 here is CASSMRSNSNQPQHF. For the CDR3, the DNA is TGCGCCAGCAGCATGCGGAGTAATAGCAATCAGCCCCAGCATTTT.

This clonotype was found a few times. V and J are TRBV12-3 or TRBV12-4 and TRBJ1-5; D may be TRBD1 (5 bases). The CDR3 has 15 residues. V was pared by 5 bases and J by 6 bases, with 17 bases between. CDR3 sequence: CASSNLDIRSQPQHF. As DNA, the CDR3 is TGTGCCAGCAGTAACTTGGACATTCGCAGTCAGCCCCAGCATTTT.

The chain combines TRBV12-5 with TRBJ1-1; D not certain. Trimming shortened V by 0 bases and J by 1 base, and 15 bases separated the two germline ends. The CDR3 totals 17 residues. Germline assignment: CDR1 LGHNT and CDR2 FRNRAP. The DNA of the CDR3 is TGTGCTAGTGGTTTGGTCAGGTTAGGGTTAGGGAACACTGAAGCTTTCTTT. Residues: CASGLVRLGLGNTEAFF. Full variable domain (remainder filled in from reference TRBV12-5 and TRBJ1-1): DARVTQTPRHKVTEMGQEVTMRCQPILGHNTVFWYRQTMMQGLELLAYFRNRAPLDDSGMPKDRFSAEMPDATLATLKIQPSEPRDSAVYFCASGLVRLGLGNTEAFFGQGTRLTVV.

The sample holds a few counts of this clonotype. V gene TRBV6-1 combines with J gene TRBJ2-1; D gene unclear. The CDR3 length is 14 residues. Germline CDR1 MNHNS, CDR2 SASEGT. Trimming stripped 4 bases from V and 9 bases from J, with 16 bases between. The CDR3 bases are TGTGCCAGCAGTGGCGCCCATGTTTCTGGTGAGCAGTTCTTC. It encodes CASSGAHVSGEQFF.

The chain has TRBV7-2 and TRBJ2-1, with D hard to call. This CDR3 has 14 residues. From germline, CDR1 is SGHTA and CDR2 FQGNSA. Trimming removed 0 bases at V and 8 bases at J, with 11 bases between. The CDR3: CASSLAGIGYEQFF. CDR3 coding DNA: TGTGCCAGCAGCTTAGCGGGTATCGGCTATGAGCAGTTCTTC.

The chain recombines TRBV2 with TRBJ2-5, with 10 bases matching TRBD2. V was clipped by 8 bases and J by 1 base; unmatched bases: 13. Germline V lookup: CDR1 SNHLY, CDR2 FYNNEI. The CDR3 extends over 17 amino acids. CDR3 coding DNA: TGTGCCAGCCAGACGACCATAGCGGGGGGCCTCCAAGAGACCCAGTACTTC. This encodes CASQTTIAGGLQETQYF.